This T cell receptor beta chain derives from a study of identical twins. This clonotype was counted between two and nine times. TCRdb re-called the 5' RACE reads through MiXCR, storing one row per CDR3 protein. The sample contains about 890,000 distinct CDR3 sequences, more than 9% of which appear only once. The data were also submitted as part of a second study, on yellow fever vaccine responses in identical twins.

The source is a woman aged 18-29 years in good health. Specimen: PBMCs.

CDR3 sequence: CASSFLGSKYNEQFF. Here the CDR3 DNA reads TGTGCCAGCAGTTTTTTAGGGAGTAAATACAATGAGCAGTTCTTC. This chain uses TRBV12-3 or TRBV12-4 with TRBJ2-1; maybe TRBD2 (5 bases). V gave up 3 bases and J gave up 4 bases, with 13 bases separating them. This CDR3 has 15 amino acids.